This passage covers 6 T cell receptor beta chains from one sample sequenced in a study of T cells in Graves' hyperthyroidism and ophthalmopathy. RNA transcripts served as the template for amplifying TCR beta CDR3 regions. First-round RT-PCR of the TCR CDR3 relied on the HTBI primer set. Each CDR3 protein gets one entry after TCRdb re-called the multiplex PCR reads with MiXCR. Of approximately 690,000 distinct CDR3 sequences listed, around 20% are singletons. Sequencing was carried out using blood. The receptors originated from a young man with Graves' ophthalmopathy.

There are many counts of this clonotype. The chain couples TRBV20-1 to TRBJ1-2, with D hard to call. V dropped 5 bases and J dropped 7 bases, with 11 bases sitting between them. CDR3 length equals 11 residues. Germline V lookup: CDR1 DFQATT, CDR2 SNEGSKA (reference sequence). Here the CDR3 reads CSARTGFGYTF. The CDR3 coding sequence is TGCAGTGCTCGGACCGGGTTTGGCTACACCTTC.

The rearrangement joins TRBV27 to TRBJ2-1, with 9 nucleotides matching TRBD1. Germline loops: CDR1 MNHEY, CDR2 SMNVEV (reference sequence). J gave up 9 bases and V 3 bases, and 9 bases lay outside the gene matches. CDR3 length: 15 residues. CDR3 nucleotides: TGTGCCAGCAGTTTCGGGACAGGGAAATTGGTTGAGCAGTTCTTC. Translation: CASSFGTGKLVEQFF.

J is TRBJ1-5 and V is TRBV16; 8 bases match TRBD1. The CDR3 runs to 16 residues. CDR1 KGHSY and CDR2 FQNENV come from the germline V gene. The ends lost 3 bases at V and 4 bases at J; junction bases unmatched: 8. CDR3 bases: TGTGCCAGCAGCCAGGCCGGGACAGGTACTAATCAGCCCCAGCATTTT. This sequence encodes CASSQAGTGTNQPQHF.

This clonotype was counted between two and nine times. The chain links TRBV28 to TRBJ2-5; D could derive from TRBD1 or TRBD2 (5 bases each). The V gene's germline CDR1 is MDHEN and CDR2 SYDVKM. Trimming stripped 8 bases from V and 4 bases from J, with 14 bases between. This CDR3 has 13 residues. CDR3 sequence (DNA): TGTGCCAGCGGGACCCCCGGGTTAGAGACCCAGTACTTC. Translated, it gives CASGTPGLETQYF.

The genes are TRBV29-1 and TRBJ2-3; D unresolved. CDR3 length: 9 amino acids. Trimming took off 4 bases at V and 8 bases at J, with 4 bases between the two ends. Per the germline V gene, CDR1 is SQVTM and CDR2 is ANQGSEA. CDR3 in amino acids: CSVGFTQYF. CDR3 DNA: TGCAGCGTTGGATTTACGCAGTATTTT.

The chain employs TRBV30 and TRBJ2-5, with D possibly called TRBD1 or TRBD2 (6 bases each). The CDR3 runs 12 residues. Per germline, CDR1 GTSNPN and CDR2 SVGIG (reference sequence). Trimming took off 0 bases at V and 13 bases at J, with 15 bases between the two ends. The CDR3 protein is CAWSVLGGKGYF. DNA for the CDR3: TGTGCCTGGAGTGTACTGGGGGGCAAAGGGTACTTC. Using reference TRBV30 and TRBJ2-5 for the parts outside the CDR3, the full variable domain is SQTIHQWPATLVQPVGSPLSLECTVEGTSNPNLYWYRQAAGRGLQLLFYSVGIGQISSEVPQNLSASRPQDRQFILSSKKLLLSDSGFYLCAWSVLGGKGYFGPGTRLLVL.